The 6 T cell receptor beta chains reported below all come from one sample, sequenced in a study of blood T cell repertoires in COVID-19. Only in-frame clones appear in the TCRdb table, and some are missing; sequencing was by immunoSEQ multiplex PCR. The data hold a few hundred thousand clones, with about 89% observed a single time. Sequences were obtained from PBMCs or T cells enriched from blood (not recorded which). These receptors were obtained from a man in his forties or fifties in a cohort exposed to, infected with or recovered from COVID-19 (not recorded which).

The rearrangement links TRBV6-5 to TRBJ1-1; perhaps TRBD1 as D (6 bases). CDR3 length equals 13 residues. Germline assignment: CDR1 MNHEY and CDR2 SVGAGI. Trimming left V 6 bases short and J 3 bases short, with 11 bases between. The CDR3 loop reads CASRNRVDTEAFF. CDR3 nucleotides: TGTGCCAGCAGAAACAGGGTAGACACTGAAGCTTTCTTT.

This clone was recorded a few times. The chain combines TRBV30 with TRBJ2-7; 12 bases align to TRBD2. From germline, CDR1 is GTSNPN and CDR2 SVGIG (reference sequence). The CDR3 spans 16 residues. V shed 1 base, J shed 7 bases, and the junction held 11 bases outside the gene matches. CDR3 nucleotide sequence: TGTGCCTGGAGTGCCCCTCGACTAGCGGGAGTGGGAGAGCAGTACTTC. Amino acids: CAWSAPRLAGVGEQYF. Complete variable domain (other parts from reference TRBV30 and TRBJ2-7): SQTIHQWPATLVQPVGSPLSLECTVEGTSNPNLYWYRQAAGRGLQLLFYSVGIGQISSEVPQNLSASRPQDRQFILSSKKLLLSDSGFYLCAWSAPRLAGVGEQYFGPGTRLTVT.

The V gene is TRBV28, the J gene TRBJ2-3, with 13 bases aligning to TRBD2. V was clipped by 1 base and J by 2 bases; unmatched bases: 3. Germline V gene sequence: CDR1 MDHEN, CDR2 SYDVKM. CDR3 size: 17 residues. CDR3 nucleotide sequence: TGTGCCAGCAGTTTATTTGGACTAGCGGGAGACACAGATACGCAGTATTTT. It yields the protein CASSLFGLAGDTDTQYF.

This chain connects TRBV6-6 to TRBJ2-3; tentative D call: TRBD2 (5 bases). V lost 2 bases and J lost 4, with 13 bases in between. The CDR3 sequence is 15 residues long. The germline V gene has CDR1 MNHNY and CDR2 SVGAGI (reference sequence). The CDR3 is CASSYGSGGADTQYF. The CDR3 DNA reads as TGTGCCAGCAGTTACGGGAGTGGAGGCGCAGATACGCAGTATTTT.

This chain connects TRBV18 to TRBJ1-1; D is uncertain. CDR3 length equals 13 residues. Trimming stripped 3 bases from V and 1 base from J, with 6 bases between. CDR1 and CDR2 from the germline V gene are KGHSH and LQKENI. The CDR3 DNA reads TGTGCCAGCTCACCCCAGGCGAACACTGAAGCTTTCTTT. It yields the protein CASSPQANTEAFF.

In its sample, this clone was seen once. The chain joins TRBV5-1 to TRBJ2-1; possible D gene TRBD2, 6 bases. The V gene's germline CDR1 is SGHRS and CDR2 YFSETQ. V gave up 2 bases and J gave up 6 bases, with 21 bases separating them. The CDR3 has 17 amino acids. CDR3 sequence (DNA): TGCGCCAGCAGCTTTGGTCTTAGCGGCAGTGGGGCCAATGAGCAGTTCTTC. Translating it yields CASSFGLSGSGANEQFF.